Here is one TCR beta chain with its context. The CDR3 covers 15 residues. The V gene's germline CDR1 is LGHDT and CDR2 YNNKEL (reference sequence). V was shortened by 2 bases and J by 8 bases, with 16 bases between the two germline ends. The sample originates from a study of blood T cell repertoires in COVID-19. Study details: PBMCs, B-cell-depleted T cells, or T cells provided the cDNA or gDNA that made up the material.

Methods used by the authors: The assay estimated nucleated cells by amplifying reference gene primers. The data were produced by immunoSEQ multiplex PCR, yet TCRdb's version contains in-frame clones alone and is incomplete. V, J and clone size derive from that table, while D and trimming were established from the DNA sequence. The sample shows some 150,000 clones, 75% to 95% of them seen only once. This chain joins TRBV3-1 (or the pseudogene TRBV3-2) and TRBJ2-1; a possible D gene is TRBD1 (5 bases). The sample consisted of peripheral blood. This sequence originates from a man in his forties or fifties with acute or convalescent COVID-19. The CDR3 nucleotides are TGTGCCAGCAGCCAACGCCGCGGACATTTGGATGAGCAGTTCTTC. Protein sequence: CASSQRRGHLDEQFF.